One and the same sample provided the 16 T cell receptor beta chains below, sequenced in a study of cytomegalovirus exposure and HLA in healthy donors (dated by TCRdb to the late 2010s). Library preparation used the immunoSEQ multiplex PCR assay. For the multiplex PCR, a mixture combining 60 forward primers for TCR Vbeta segments and 13 reverse primers for TCR Jbeta segments was used. Not all clones reach the TCRdb copy of this immuneACCESS table, which keeps in-frame sequences only. Checked studies attribute under half of the gap to unresolved V genes and leave the rest unexplained. A total of 90,000 to 120,000 clones appear in this sample, 82% of them only once. 2% to 3% of the sample goes to the ten largest clones. The sequencing input was PBMCs. The receptors shown here come from a man younger than 40 in good health and CMV-seropositive.

The chain combines TRBV18 with TRBJ1-5; tentatively, D is TRBD1 (6 bases). The length of the CDR3 is 13 residues. Trimming removed 3 bases from V and 7 bases from J, with 10 bases in between. Germline CDR1 is KGHSH and CDR2 is LQKENI. The CDR3 nucleotides read TGTGCCAGCTCACCGGGACAAGAACAGCCCCAGCATTTT. This sequence encodes CASSPGQEQPQHF.

This rearrangement joins TRBV5-4 to TRBJ2-3; 7 bases map to TRBD2. CDR1 and CDR2 from the germline V gene are SGHNT and YYREEE (reference sequence). The junction had 7 bases not matched to a gene; V was cut back by 1 base and J by 2 bases. The CDR3 runs to 16 residues. The CDR3 DNA is TGTGCCAGCAGCTTGTCCGTAGCGGGTTCCACAGATACGCAGTATTTT. It specifies CASSLSVAGSTDTQYF.

The gene calls are TRBV7-9 and TRBJ2-7; TRBD1 matches 11 bases. The V gene's germline CDR1 is SEHNR and CDR2 FQNEAQ (reference sequence). The CDR3 runs 15 residues. Losses at the gene ends were 2 bases for V and 3 bases for J; bases not matched to a gene: 3. The CDR3 sequence: CASSLRGQGDYEQYF. CDR3 DNA: TGTGCCAGCAGCTTAAGGGGACAGGGGGACTACGAGCAGTACTTC.

V and J are TRBV9 and TRBJ1-4; a weak D match, TRBD1 (5 bases). The V end was cut by 0 bases, the J end by 5 bases, with 14 bases between. Germline values: CDR1 SGDLS, CDR2 YYNGEE. This CDR3 comprises 16 residues. The DNA of the CDR3 is TGTGCCAGCAGCGTAGATGAGTGGGGCGAAAATGAAAAACTGTTTTTT. Residues: CASSVDEWGENEKLFF.

This chain uses TRBV10-3 with TRBJ2-1; TRBD2 aligns across 7 bases. Germline lookup yields CDR1 ENHRY and CDR2 SYGVKD. The CDR3 covers 13 residues. The J segment lost 8 bases and the V segment lost 6 bases, leaving 7 bases of the junction unmatched. CDR3 protein: CAIRGAGWDEQFF. The CDR3 region has the DNA TGTGCCATCAGGGGAGCGGGGTGGGATGAGCAGTTCTTC.

The CDR3, as DNA: TGTGCCAGCAGACCTACCGGACTAGCGGGGCGGGAGACCCAGTACTTC. Translated: CASRPTGLAGRETQYF. The chain uses TRBV7-3 and TRBJ2-5, with TRBD2 matching over 12 bases. With 6 bases clipped from V and 5 bases from J, the junction kept 10 bases outside the gene matches. Germline V gene data show CDR1 as SGHTA and CDR2 as FQGTGA. This CDR3 spans 16 amino acids. The full variable domain, rest sourced from reference TRBV7-3 and TRBJ2-5, is GAGVSQTPSNKVTEKGKYVELRCDPISGHTALYWYRQSLGQGPEFLIYFQGTGAADDSGLPNDRFFAVRPEGSVSTLKIQRTERGDSAVYLCASRPTGLAGRETQYFGPGTRLLVL.

The chain is built from TRBV6-5 and TRBJ2-3, with 10 positions matching TRBD1. The CDR3 has 15 residues. The J segment lost 3 bases and the V segment lost 1 base, leaving 1 base of the junction unmatched. Germline lookup yields CDR1 MNHEY and CDR2 SVGAGI. The CDR3 DNA sequence: TGTGCCAGCAGTTACTTGGGACAGGGGACAGATACGCAGTATTTT. It is translated as CASSYLGQGTDTQYF.

In its sample, this clone was seen a few times. This chain joins TRBV5-1 and TRBJ2-7, with 7 bases lining up with TRBD2. Unmatched junction bases numbered 9, after V lost 2 bases and J lost 4 bases. This CDR3 comprises 15 residues. In germline, CDR1 is SGHRS, CDR2 YFSETQ. The CDR3 DNA is TGCGCCAGCAGCTTAACCGGGACTACCATGTACGAGCAGTACTTC. Translation: CASSLTGTTMYEQYF.

V is TRBV5-5 and J is TRBJ1-3; D is uncertain. The CDR3 loop spans 18 amino acids. The ends were cut back, 1 base at V and 1 base at J, with 18 bases in the middle. Germline V lookup: CDR1 SGHKS, CDR2 YYEKEE (reference sequence). The CDR3 bases are TGTGCCAGCAGCTTGCGTCTTCTGGGAGACGTATCTGGAAACACCATATATTTT. Its translation: CASSLRLLGDVSGNTIYF.

The V and J genes are TRBV18 and TRBJ1-5, with 8 bases fitting TRBD1. J gave up 7 bases and V 5 bases, and 10 bases lay outside the gene matches. The CDR3 sequence is 15 residues long. Germline V gene sequence: CDR1 KGHSH, CDR2 LQKENI. The CDR3 DNA reads as TGTGCCAGCTCAACAAGGACAGGGACGAGGCAGCCCCAGCATTTT. Translated, it gives CASSTRTGTRQPQHF. Based on the CDR3 plus reference TRBV18 and TRBJ1-5, the full variable domain is NAGVMQNPRHLVRRRGQEARLRCSPMKGHSHVYWYRQLPEEGLKFMVYLQKENIIDESGMPKERFSAEFPKEGPSILRIQQVVRGDSAAYFCASSTRTGTRQPQHFGDGTRLSIL.

The chain has TRBV19 and TRBJ1-1; 9 bases map to TRBD1. This CDR3 is built from 14 residues. The germline CDR1 and CDR2 sequences are LNHDA and SQIVND (reference sequence). V dropped 4 bases and J dropped 5; count of bases not matched to a gene: 5. In DNA form, the CDR3 reads TGTGCCAGTAGTAACAACAGGGGGCAAACTGAAGCTTTCTTT. The encoded protein is CASSNNRGQTEAFF.

The chain is built from TRBV6-5 and TRBJ1-5, with 9 bases that match TRBD1. The V gene end was trimmed by 8 bases and the J gene end by 4 bases; junction bases not matched to a gene: 0. In germline, CDR1 is MNHEY, CDR2 SVGAGI. This CDR3 is 12 amino acids long. The DNA for the CDR3 is TGTGCCAGCGGACAGGGGAATCAGCCCCAGCATTTT. It yields the protein CASGQGNQPQHF.

V gene TRBV4-1 combines with J gene TRBJ2-1, with D tentatively TRBD2 (5 bases). There are 14 residues in the CDR3. With 4 bases removed from V and 5 bases from J, the gap between germline ends came to 12 bases. The germline gives CDR1 MGHRA, CDR2 YSYEKL. The CDR3, as DNA: TGCGCCAGCAGCCGCCCGGGGATTAACAATGAGCAGTTCTTC. This codes for CASSRPGINNEQFF.

V and J are TRBV27 and TRBJ2-1; a weak D match, TRBD1 (6 bases). CDR3 size: 16 residues. Per germline, CDR1 MNHEY and CDR2 SMNVEV (reference sequence). V was pared by 3 bases and J by 3 bases, with 15 bases between. CDR3 in DNA: TGTGCCAGCAGTTTCTCCTCCGGGACAAACTACAATGAGCAGTTCTTC. Translated: CASSFSSGTNYNEQFF.

The gene calls are TRBV7-9 and TRBJ2-7; D remains unclear. CDR3 length equals 15 residues. The germline V and J ends were trimmed by 1 base and 0 bases, with 10 bases remaining between them. Germline V lookup: CDR1 SEHNR, CDR2 FQNEAQ (reference sequence). The CDR3 spells CASSLDPIGSYEQYF. The CDR3 nucleotides are TGTGCCAGCAGCTTAGACCCAATCGGCTCCTACGAGCAGTACTTC.

The chain uses TRBV5-1 and TRBJ1-4, with TRBD1 matching over 7 bases. The CDR3 has 14 amino acids. The V segment lost 4 bases and the J segment 7 bases; nucleotides outside the gene matches: 7. Germline CDR1 is SGHRS and CDR2 is YFSETQ. CDR3 sequence: CASSTTGISEKLFF. CDR3 coding DNA: TGCGCCAGCAGCACGACAGGGATCAGTGAAAAACTGTTTTTT.